The T cell receptor (beta chain) under discussion was sequenced for a study of blood T cell repertoires in COVID-19. Study-wide context: COVID-19 samples collected from the United States, Italy and Spain covered acute and convalescent phases. In each case, the material was cDNA or gDNA derived from T cells, B-cell-depleted T cells, or PBMCs.

The CDR3 has 14 residues. The germline V gene encodes CDR1 SEHNR and CDR2 FQNEAQ (reference sequence). The V gene end was trimmed by 5 bases and the J gene end by 3 bases; junction bases not matched to a gene: 6. A few counts support this clone. Repertoires were generated with immunoSEQ multiplex PCR, while TCRdb's copy carries only in-frame clones and drops some. This sample has 140,000 to 150,000 clones, with roughly 77% found just once. Specimen: peripheral blood. This chain uses TRBV7-9 with TRBJ2-7, with TRBD1 matching over 8 bases. This clonotype was obtained from a man in his 60s with acute or convalescent COVID-19. The CDR3 nucleotides read TGTGCCAGCAGCCAACCGGGACAGGTCTACGAGCAGTACTTC. Amino acid sequence: CASSQPGQVYEQYF.